These 23 T cell receptor beta chains came from one sample sequenced in a study of post-analysis software for immune sequencing data. Study results and caveats: A few TRBV segments appeared more often in patients than in controls, and TRBV5-6, TRBV5-1 and TRBV20-1 were among these.

The antigens these receptors bind are not known. Unique molecular identifiers tagged the TCR beta cDNA libraries. TCRdb reanalysed the PCR reads using MiXCR and keeps one entry per CDR3 protein. The sample includes approximately 690,000 distinct CDR3 sequences, approximately 60% of them seen just once. Sequenced material: blood. These receptors were taken from a girl aged 2-9 years with multiple sclerosis.

This rearrangement joins TRBV6-4 to TRBJ2-1; 8 nucleotides agree with TRBD2. CDR1 and CDR2 (germline): MRHNA, SNTAGT. This CDR3 region has 16 residues. V was clipped by 0 bases and J by 6 bases; unmatched bases: 7. In DNA, the CDR3 is TGTGCCAGCAGTGACTCGAACGCGGGGGGCATCAATGAGCAGTTCTTC. This gives the protein CASSDSNAGGINEQFF.

This chain links TRBV29-1 with TRBJ2-1; weak D call: TRBD2 (5 bases). Trimming stripped 4 bases from V and 10 bases from J, with 8 bases between. The length of the CDR3 is 10 residues. Germline lookup yields CDR1 SQVTM and CDR2 ANQGSEA. CDR3 DNA: TGCAGCGTTGGCTCGGGGGAGCAGTTCTTC. Translated, it gives CSVGSGEQFF.

This clonotype was seen a few times. The genes are TRBV29-1 and TRBJ2-7; 7 bases are shared with TRBD1. Germline V lookup: CDR1 SQVTM, CDR2 ANQGSEA. The CDR3 covers 22 residues. Trimming cost V 4 bases and J 2 bases; bases outside gene matches: 32. This chain's CDR3 is CSVAVGLGGRSLGDSLTYEQYF. In nucleotides, the CDR3 is TGCAGCGTTGCCGTTGGACTTGGTGGACGCTCATTGGGGGACAGCCTTACCTACGAGCAGTACTTC.

The chain carries TRBV2 and TRBJ2-5; the D gene could be TRBD1 or TRBD2 (5 bases each). This CDR3 is built from 16 residues. CDR1 is SNHLY, CDR2 FYNNEI, per germline. Trimming shortened V by 1 base and J by 7 bases, and 19 bases separated the two germline ends. The CDR3 region has the DNA TGTGCCAGCAGTGAAGACATAGGGACCACCTTAGGGACCCAGTACTTC. Its protein product is CASSEDIGTTLGTQYF. The full variable domain, rest sourced from reference TRBV2 and TRBJ2-5, is EPEVTQTPSHQVTQMGQEVILRCVPISNHLYFYWYRQILGQKVEFLVSFYNNEISEKSEIFDDQFSVERPDGSNFTLKIRSTKLEDSAMYFCASSEDIGTTLGTQYFGPGTRLLVL.

This rearrangement joins TRBV7-3 to TRBJ2-5; D may be TRBD1 (5 bases). The germline gives CDR1 SGHTA, CDR2 FQGTGA. Trimming removed 1 base at V and 5 bases at J, with 11 bases between. This CDR3 comprises 14 residues. CDR3 residues: CASSLNAGKETQYF. CDR3 DNA sequence: TGTGCCAGCAGCTTAAACGCAGGGAAGGAGACCCAGTACTTC. Combining the CDR3 with reference TRBV7-3 and TRBJ2-5 gives the whole variable domain GAGVSQTPSNKVTEKGKYVELRCDPISGHTALYWYRQSLGQGPEFLIYFQGTGAADDSGLPNDRFFAVRPEGSVSTLKIQRTERGDSAVYLCASSLNAGKETQYFGPGTRLLVL.

The rearrangement joins TRBV4-2 to TRBJ2-1, with TRBD1 matching 9 bases. Germline V lookup: CDR1 LGHNA, CDR2 YNFKEQ. CDR3 length: 15 residues. The junction had 11 bases not matched to a gene; V was cut back by 10 bases and J by 4 bases. CDR3 in amino acids: CAIKKTGQGYNEQFF. The DNA for the CDR3 is TGTGCCATTAAAAAAACGGGACAGGGATACAATGAGCAGTTCTTC.

This chain connects TRBV6-5 to TRBJ1-6; possibly TRBD1 for D (5 bases). V was cut by 1 base and J by 0 bases, with 13 bases left in between. Per the germline V gene, CDR1 is MNHEY and CDR2 is SVGAGI. The CDR3 extends over 18 amino acids. The CDR3 loop is CASSYYWTLLSYNSPLHF. The CDR3 coding sequence is TGTGCCAGCAGTTACTATTGGACACTCCTCTCCTATAATTCACCCCTCCACTTT.

This clonotype was counted only a few times. This chain joins TRBV10-3 and TRBJ2-3; D is ambiguous. CDR1 ENHRY and CDR2 SYGVKD come from the germline V gene. V shed 6 bases and J shed 2 bases, with 12 bases lying between them. This CDR3 is 14 amino acids long. The CDR3 sequence: CAIRARLNTDTQYF. The DNA for the CDR3 is TGTGCCATCAGAGCCCGTCTAAACACAGATACGCAGTATTTT.

The genes are TRBV27 and TRBJ2-5; D remains ambiguous. The J call is uncertain, as TRBJ2-7 better fits the DNA end. This CDR3 spans 16 amino acids. Germline CDR1 MNHEY, CDR2 SMNVEV (reference sequence). Here the CDR3 DNA reads TGTGCCAGCAGGCCCGCTCTGGTAGAAATAAAAAACGAGCAGTACTTC. Translation: CASRPALVEIKNEQYF.

This clonotype was seen more than once but under ten times. The chain has TRBV10-3 and TRBJ2-4; D is undetermined. V lost 4 bases, J lost 3 bases, and 7 bases lay in between. Germline V gene data show CDR1 as ENHRY and CDR2 as SYGVKD. This CDR3 spans 13 amino acids. The CDR3 sequence is CAISASNKNIQYF. The DNA of the CDR3 is TGTGCCATCAGTGCCTCAAACAAAAACATTCAGTACTTC.

V usage is TRBV6-5 and J usage is TRBJ2-4; D is undetermined. With the DNA end fitting TRBJ2-7 better, the J assignment may be wrong. The germline CDR1 and CDR2 sequences are MNHEY and SVGAGI. The CDR3 sequence is 11 residues long. CDR3 sequence (DNA): TGTGCCAGCAGTGTCGAGAACGAGCAGTACTTC. This gives the protein CASSVENEQYF.

The V and J genes are TRBV5-1 and TRBJ1-1, with 9 bases matching TRBD1. This CDR3 has 17 residues. In germline, CDR1 is SGHRS, CDR2 YFSETQ. Trimming at V came to 2 bases and at J to 4 bases, leaving 12 bases not matched to a gene. The DNA for the CDR3 is TGCGCCAGCAGCTTTGGGACAGGGTCGGTCGAGGTCACTGAAGCTTTCTTT. Translating it yields CASSFGTGSVEVTEAFF.

CDR3 region: CASSSTGIEQYF. The CDR3 bases are TGTGCCAGCAGTTCTACAGGCATCGAGCAGTACTTC. The V and J genes are TRBV6-2 or TRBV6-3 and TRBJ2-4; D might be TRBD1 (5 bases). TRBJ2-7 explains the end of the DNA better; the J call may be wrong. CDR3 length: 12 residues. The germline V gene has CDR1 MNHEY and CDR2 SVGEGT.

This chain connects TRBV6-6 to TRBJ2-1; 13 bases line up with TRBD2. From germline, CDR1 is MNHNY and CDR2 SVGAGI (reference sequence). V gave up 4 bases and J gave up 5 bases; unmatched junction bases: 5. The CDR3 covers 16 residues. CDR3 loop: CASSFQTSGGNNEQFF. The CDR3 DNA reads as TGTGCCAGCAGTTTCCAGACTAGCGGGGGGAACAATGAGCAGTTCTTC.

The V and J genes are TRBV15 and TRBJ2-3; either TRBD1 or TRBD2 may fit D (5 bases each). Germline loops: CDR1 LNHNV, CDR2 YYDKDF (reference sequence). The CDR3 length is 14 residues. The V end was cut by 4 bases, the J end by 7 bases, with 15 bases between. CDR3 amino acids: CATSKGLEGYTQYF. The CDR3 region has the DNA TGTGCCACCAGCAAGGGGCTTGAGGGCTATACGCAGTATTTT.

The chain recombines TRBV27 with TRBJ2-5, with D perhaps matching TRBD1 (5 bases). Trimming stripped 4 bases from V and 3 bases from J, with 18 bases between. Germline V lookup: CDR1 MNHEY, CDR2 SMNVEV (reference sequence). The CDR3 length is 16 residues. The chain's CDR3 is CASSSTPLSREETQYF. CDR3 bases: TGTGCCAGCAGTTCAACCCCCTTGAGCAGGGAAGAGACCCAGTACTTC.

The chain combines TRBV4-3 with TRBJ2-3, with 11 bases aligning to TRBD2. Per the germline V gene, CDR1 is LGHNA and CDR2 is YSLEER. Unmatched junction bases numbered 5, after V lost 4 bases and J lost 8 bases. The CDR3 length is 14 residues. In DNA form, the CDR3 reads TGCGCCAGCAGCCTTCTAGCGGGGGGCGGTACGCAGTATTTT. Amino acids: CASSLLAGGGTQYF.

The rearrangement joins TRBV29-1 to TRBJ2-5, with a weak D call TRBD2 (7 bases). The germline V gene has CDR1 SQVTM and CDR2 ANQGSEA. The germline V and J ends were trimmed by 3 bases and 0 bases, with 11 bases remaining between them. The CDR3 length is 14 residues. As DNA, the CDR3 is TGCAGCGTTGAGGGGGGGCAGTACCAAGAGACCCAGTACTTC. It specifies CSVEGGQYQETQYF.

The rearrangement uses TRBV7-9 and TRBJ1-2, with D possibly matching TRBD1 (6 bases). V shed 4 bases and J shed 5 bases, with 11 bases lying between them. Per germline, CDR1 SEHNR and CDR2 FQNEAQ (reference sequence). This CDR3 spans 13 amino acids. CDR3 bases: TGTGCCAGCAGCTCCGGGACAAGTTATGGCTACACCTTC. Amino acid sequence: CASSSGTSYGYTF.

The rearrangement links TRBV28 to TRBJ2-1; 9 positions match TRBD1. J was trimmed by 6 bases and V by 6 bases; bases with no gene match: 12. Germline CDR1 MDHEN, CDR2 SYDVKM. CDR3 length: 16 amino acids. The CDR3 DNA reads as TGTGCCAGCAGGCCTACCGGGACAGGGAAATTCAATGAGCAGTTCTTC. It specifies CASRPTGTGKFNEQFF. Supplemented by reference TRBV28 and TRBJ2-1, the full variable domain reads DVKVTQSSRYLVKRTGEKVFLECVQDMDHENMFWYRQDPGLGLRLIYFSYDVKMKEKGDIPEGYSVSREKKERFSLILESASTNQTSMYLCASRPTGTGKFNEQFFGPGTRLTVL.

The genes are TRBV3-1 and TRBJ1-2; 10 nucleotides match TRBD1. The V gene end was trimmed by 4 bases and the J gene end by 7 bases; junction bases not matched to a gene: 3. Germline V gene data show CDR1 as LGHDT and CDR2 as YNNKEL (reference sequence). This CDR3 contains 13 residues. CDR3 sequence (DNA): TGTGCCAGCAGCCGGGACAGGGGAGCTGGCTACACCTTC. The encoded protein is CASSRDRGAGYTF.

The chain combines TRBV12-3 or TRBV12-4 with TRBJ1-2; TRBD1 is a possible D gene (6 bases). CDR3 length: 14 amino acids. V shed 6 bases and J shed 5 bases, with 16 bases lying between them. CDR3 protein: CASRAIGGMYGYTF. DNA of the CDR3: TGTGCCAGCAGGGCCATAGGGGGGATGTATGGCTACACCTTC.

The J gene is TRBJ1-1, the V gene TRBV2; D gene uncertain. The CDR3 has 11 amino acids. Trimming pared 4 bases from V and 9 bases from J, leaving 9 bases between. The germline V gene has CDR1 SNHLY and CDR2 FYNNEI. The CDR3 sequence is CASSGEYQAFF. CDR3 DNA sequence: TGTGCCAGCAGTGGAGAGTACCAAGCTTTCTTT. The complete variable domain, with remaining parts taken from reference TRBV2 and TRBJ1-1, reads EPEVTQTPSHQVTQMGQEVILRCVPISNHLYFYWYRQILGQKVEFLVSFYNNEISEKSEIFDDQFSVERPDGSNFTLKIRSTKLEDSAMYFCASSGEYQAFFGQGTRLTVV.